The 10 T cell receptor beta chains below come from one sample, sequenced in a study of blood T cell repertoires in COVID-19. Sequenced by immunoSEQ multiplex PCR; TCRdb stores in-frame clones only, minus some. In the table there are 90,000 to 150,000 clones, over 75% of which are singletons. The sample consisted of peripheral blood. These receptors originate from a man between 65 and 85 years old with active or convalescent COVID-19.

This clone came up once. The CDR3 coding sequence is TGCGCCAGCAGTGAAACAGGGGGGACTGAAGCTTTCTTT. Translated: CASSETGGTEAFF. V gene TRBV10-2 combines with J gene TRBJ1-1; 8 positions match TRBD1. Germline assignment: CDR1 WSHSY and CDR2 SAAADI. The CDR3 is made up of 13 amino acids. Unmatched junction bases numbered 2, after V lost 3 bases and J lost 5 bases.

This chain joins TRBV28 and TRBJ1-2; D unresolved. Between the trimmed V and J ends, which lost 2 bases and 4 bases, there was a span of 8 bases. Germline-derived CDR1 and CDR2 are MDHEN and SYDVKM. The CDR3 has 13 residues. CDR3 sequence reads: CASSLATLYGYTF. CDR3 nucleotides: TGTGCCAGCAGTTTAGCCACTCTCTATGGCTACACCTTC.

CDR3 in DNA: TGTGCCAGCTCACCATGGACTAGCGGGAGGAACACCGGGGAGCTGTTTTTT. This codes for CASSPWTSGRNTGELFF. V gene TRBV18 combines with J gene TRBJ2-2; TRBD2 aligns across 13 bases. J lost 1 base, V lost 2 bases, and 1 base had no gene match. Germline CDR1 and CDR2: KGHSH and LQKENI. This CDR3 is 17 amino acids long.

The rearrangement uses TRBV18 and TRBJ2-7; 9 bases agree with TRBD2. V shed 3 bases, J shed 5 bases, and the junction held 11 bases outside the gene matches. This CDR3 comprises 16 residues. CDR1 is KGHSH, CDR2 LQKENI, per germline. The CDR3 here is CASSPLLGGRGNEQYF. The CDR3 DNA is TGTGCCAGCTCACCGCTCCTAGGCGGGAGGGGAAACGAGCAGTACTTC. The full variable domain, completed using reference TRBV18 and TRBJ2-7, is NAGVMQNPRHLVRRRGQEARLRCSPMKGHSHVYWYRQLPEEGLKFMVYLQKENIIDESGMPKERFSAEFPKEGPSILRIQQVVRGDSAAYFCASSPLLGGRGNEQYFGPGTRLTVT.

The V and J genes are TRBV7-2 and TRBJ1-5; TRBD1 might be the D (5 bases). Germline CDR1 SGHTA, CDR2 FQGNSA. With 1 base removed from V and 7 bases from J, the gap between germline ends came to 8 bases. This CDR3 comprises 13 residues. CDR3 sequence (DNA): TGTGCCAGCAGCTTAGGACAGTCACAGCCCCAGCATTTT. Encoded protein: CASSLGQSQPQHF.

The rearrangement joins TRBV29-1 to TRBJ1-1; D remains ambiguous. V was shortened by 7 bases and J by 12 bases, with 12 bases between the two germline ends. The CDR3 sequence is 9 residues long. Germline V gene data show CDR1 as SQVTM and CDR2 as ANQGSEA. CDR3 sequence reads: CSAGEGPFF. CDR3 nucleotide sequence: TGCAGCGCCGGGGAGGGCCCTTTCTTT. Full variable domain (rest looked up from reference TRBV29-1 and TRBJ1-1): SAVISQKPSRDICQRGTSLTIQCQVDSQVTMMFWYRQQPGQSLTLIATANQGSEATYESGFVIDKFPISRPNLTFSTLTVSNMSPEDSSIYLCSAGEGPFFGQGTRLTVV.

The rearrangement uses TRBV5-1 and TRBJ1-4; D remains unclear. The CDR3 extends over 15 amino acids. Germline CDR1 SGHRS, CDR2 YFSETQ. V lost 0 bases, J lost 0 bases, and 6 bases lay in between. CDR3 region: CASSLDPSTNEKLFF. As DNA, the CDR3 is TGCGCCAGCAGCTTGGATCCGTCAACTAATGAAAAACTGTTTTTT.

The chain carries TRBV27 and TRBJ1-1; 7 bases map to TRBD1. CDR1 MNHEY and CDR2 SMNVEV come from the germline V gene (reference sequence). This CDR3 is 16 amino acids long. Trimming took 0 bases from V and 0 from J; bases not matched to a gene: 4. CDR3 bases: TGTGCCAGCAGTTTATCCCGACAGGGTGTGAACACTGAAGCTTTCTTT. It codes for CASSLSRQGVNTEAFF.

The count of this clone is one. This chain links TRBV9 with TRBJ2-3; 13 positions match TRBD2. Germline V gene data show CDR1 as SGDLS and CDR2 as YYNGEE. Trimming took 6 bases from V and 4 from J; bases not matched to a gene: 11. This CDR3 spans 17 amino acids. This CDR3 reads CASTLAGGPGSSDTQYF. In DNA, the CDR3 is TGTGCCAGCACACTAGCGGGAGGGCCGGGGTCTTCAGATACGCAGTATTTT.

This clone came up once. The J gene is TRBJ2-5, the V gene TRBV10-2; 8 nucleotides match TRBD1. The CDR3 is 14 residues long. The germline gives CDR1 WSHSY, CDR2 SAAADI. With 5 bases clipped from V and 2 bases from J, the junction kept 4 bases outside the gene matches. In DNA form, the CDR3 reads TGCGCCAGCAGTACAAACAGGGGGCAAGAGACCCAGTACTTC. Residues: CASSTNRGQETQYF.